This paragraph covers one TCR beta chain sequence. Mouse names are used for the genes. The CDR3 extends 1 residue past the end of the read, so its final part is completed from the germline J gene. Time point defined: mouse harvest day 14 after allogeneic transplant. Each mouse received 10^7 T-cell-depleted marrow cells plus 10^6 splenic CD5+ T cells by tail vein. This mouse GVHD model was MHC-mismatched B6 to BALB/c, profiled day 7 or 14. This specimen belongs to a study of tissue T cells after allogeneic stem cell transplantation. TCRdb's table, derived via immunoSEQ multiplex PCR, lists solely in-frame clones and lacks some. The repertoire has about 9,000 clones, 36% of them found once; the top ten carry about 5%. V lost 0 bases to trimming and J lost 5 bases, with 2 bases between them. The CDR3 totals 11 residues. Germline V gene data show CDR1 as KGHPV and CDR2 as FQNQEV (reference sequence).

Input material: skin. The V call is TRBV26, the J call TRBJ2-7; unclear D gene. The receptor was derived from a female BALB/c mouse given C57BL/6 T cells with graft-versus-host disease after an allogeneic hematopoietic cell transplant. The CDR3: CASSLSNEQYF. CDR3 DNA, as far as it was read: TGTGCCAGCAGTCTGTCGAATGAACAGTAC.